Listed below are T cell receptor beta chains from one sample, sequenced in a study of T cells expressing NK-cell markers. TCRdb reanalyzed the 5' RACE reads, giving one entry per CDR3 protein sequence and no DNA. This repertoire comprises about 160,000 distinct CDR3 sequences; its ten largest clones make up roughly 18%. Sequenced: blood T cells: a sorted CD56 or NKG2C T cell subset, CD4+ or CD8+ T cells, or bulk PBMC T cells (not recorded which). These receptors were obtained from a woman aged 18-69 years in good health. Both conserved end residues are part of each CDR3. Each record gives: CDR3 length, J gene, V gene, CDR3 protein.

15,TRBJ2-7,TRBV20-1,CSARESGRAPYEQYF
15,TRBJ2-1,TRBV12-3/TRBV12-4,CASSRLAGSYNEQFF
15,TRBJ2-3,TRBV5-1,CASSFFSPGLDTQYF
14,TRBJ1-2,TRBV5-1,CASTGTGGAFGYTF
19,TRBJ2-3,TRBV12-3/TRBV12-4,CASSLARVRGRPSTDTQYF
15,TRBJ2-7,TRBV4-1,CASSASGGRSYEQYF
15,TRBJ2-1,TRBV7-8,CASSPRLAVLHEQFF
13,TRBJ2-7,TRBV28,CASSYGGGYGQYF
15,TRBJ1-2,TRBV5-1,CASSWETGGLYGYTF
16,TRBJ2-5,TRBV7-7,CASSLGSGGTVETQYF
14,TRBJ2-1,TRBV2,CASSERQGDNEQFF
14,TRBJ2-7,TRBV12-3/TRBV12-4,CASSLWAGPYEQYF
11,TRBJ1-1,TRBV29-1,CSVIPRGEAFF
14,TRBJ1-5,TRBV6-1,CASRPTGGRQPQHF
16,TRBJ2-3,TRBV4-1,CASSSGFAGGIDTQYF
16,TRBJ1-3,TRBV20-1,CSARVVGLSSGNTIYF
15,TRBJ2-5,TRBV5-1,CASSLGGPLQETQYF
16,TRBJ1-1,TRBV7-8,CASSKDGGFMNTEAFF
17,TRBJ2-1,TRBV20-1,CSAPHQKLAGGYNEQFF
11,TRBJ1-2,TRBV20-1,CSARQGYGYTF
13,TRBJ2-3,TRBV20-1,CTARGQSTDTQYF
15,TRBJ2-1,TRBV7-2,CASSLQGATYNEQFF
13,TRBJ2-1,TRBV20-1,CSRFSGSYNEQFF
14,TRBJ1-2,TRBV5-6,CASSKAVETAGYTF
18,TRBJ2-1,TRBV4-2,CASSQVGLAGGSENEQFF
16,TRBJ1-2,TRBV27,CASRSDRVDSYYGYTF
17,TRBJ2-1,TRBV5-1,CASSLAGGGGAHGEQFF
11,TRBJ1-5,TRBV6-1,CASMGNQPQHF
15,TRBJ1-1,TRBV15,CATSTRTVMNTEAFF
16,TRBJ1-5,TRBV12-3/TRBV12-4,CASSFLNNYSNQPQHF
14,TRBJ1-1,TRBV6-1,CASSDPAGRTEAFF
15,TRBJ2-2,TRBV20-1,CSARDRAPNTGELFF
18,TRBJ2-7,TRBV12-3/TRBV12-4,CASSFPSLSGTGAYEQYF
13,TRBJ1-1,TRBV20-1,CSAIRGPGTEAFF
17,TRBJ2-1,TRBV4-2,CASSQFREGLAQNEQFF
12,TRBJ2-7,TRBV28,CASNTRFVEQYF
15,TRBJ2-1,TRBV7-2,CASSPSGGLYNEQFF
15,TRBJ2-3,TRBV7-2,CASSLGGEGPDTQYF
16,TRBJ2-3,TRBV9,CASSPLGGVTLDTQYF
14,TRBJ1-4,TRBV7-2,CASSKQGTDEKLFF
15,TRBJ2-2,TRBV5-1,CASSLGGSSTGELFF
12,TRBJ1-2,TRBV29-1,CSARDRHGGYTF
17,TRBJ2-7,TRBV24-1,CATSDLLAGGLSYEQYF
16,TRBJ2-1,TRBV7-3,CASSLTTGSFYNEQFF
16,TRBJ2-1,TRBV6-5,CASSSLGLRSYNEQFF
15,TRBJ2-3,TRBV6-5,CASSSPQRGTDTQYF
15,TRBJ2-7,TRBV20-1,CSAIDPATATYEQYF
19,TRBJ2-2,TRBV28,CASSYRFAWATGSAGELFF
13,TRBJ2-1,TRBV27,CASSGQGRVEQFF
17,TRBJ2-7,TRBV4-1,CASRRGVTSHSSYEQYF
12,TRBJ2-7,TRBV6-5,CASSPRGDEQYF
15,TRBJ2-7,TRBV20-1,CSAAPPGQGYYEQYF
13,TRBJ2-7,TRBV20-1,CSAGRGGVEEQYF
17,TRBJ2-2,TRBV19,CASSIKERGPNTGELFF
17,TRBJ2-1,TRBV12-3/TRBV12-4,CASSLHEGASSYNEQFF
14,TRBJ2-5,TRBV3-1,CASTPTSAQETQYF
16,TRBJ2-5,TRBV5-1,CASSLGTIRALETQYF
14,TRBJ1-5,TRBV12-3/TRBV12-4,CASSPRGLGQPQHF
16,TRBJ2-6,TRBV7-9,CASSLWGDSGANVLTF
15,TRBJ1-3,TRBV29-1,CSVAFGQNSGNTIYF